Following are 27 T cell receptor beta chains from one sample sequenced in a study of blood T cell repertoires in COVID-19. This table comes from immunoSEQ multiplex PCR, and its TCRdb copy is limited to in-frame clones, with some not included. This sample yields 200,000 to 300,000 clones, of which 88% are seen a single time; around 0.98% belongs to the top ten. Material: peripheral blood. Receptors were obtained from a middle-aged woman who had recovered from COVID-19.

The rearrangement joins TRBV30 to TRBJ1-1, with D maybe TRBD1 (5 bases). The CDR3 contains 15 residues. Germline V CDR1 and CDR2: GTSNPN, SVGIG (reference sequence). Trimming removed 3 bases at V and 4 bases at J, with 18 bases between. The CDR3 spells CAWSATLGGGTEAFF. The DNA for the CDR3 is TGTGCCTGGAGCGCCACCCTGGGGGGGGGCACTGAAGCTTTCTTT.

This chain joins TRBV5-1 and TRBJ2-5, with a tentative D call TRBD2 (6 bases). The CDR3 loop spans 14 amino acids. Per the germline V gene, CDR1 is SGHRS and CDR2 is YFSETQ. V was cut by 4 bases and J by 1 base, with 11 bases left in between. CDR3 in DNA: TGCGCCAGCAGCCCCCTGGGACTCCAAGAGACCCAGTACTTC. Its protein product is CASSPLGLQETQYF.

CDR3 DNA: TGCGCCAGCAGCCGAAACCCGGGACAGGGCGGTTCACCCCTCCACTTT. Amino acid sequence: CASSRNPGQGGSPLHF. V is TRBV5-1 and J is TRBJ1-6; TRBD1 agrees at 9 bases. V lost 4 bases and J lost 9; bases outside the gene matches: 11. This CDR3 has 16 residues. In germline, CDR1 is SGHRS, CDR2 YFSETQ.

The J gene is TRBJ1-4, the V gene TRBV5-1; D remains unclear. This CDR3 spans 13 amino acids. CDR1 and CDR2 from the germline V gene are SGHRS and YFSETQ. V was shortened by 5 bases and J by 7 bases, with 12 bases between the two germline ends. In nucleotides, the CDR3 is TGCGCCAGCAGTATGCCTCCAGGTGAAAAACTGTTTTTT. Translation: CASSMPPGEKLFF.

V and J are TRBV5-1 and TRBJ2-1, with 7 bases matching TRBD1. The CDR3 has 15 residues. The germline V gene has CDR1 SGHRS and CDR2 YFSETQ. Unmatched junction bases numbered 4, after V lost 4 bases and J lost 0 bases. This CDR3 is CASSQQGSSYNEQFF. DNA for the CDR3: TGCGCCAGCAGCCAACAGGGGAGCTCCTACAATGAGCAGTTCTTC.

CDR3 residues: CASPSRDRGYEQYF. In DNA form, the CDR3 reads TGTGCCAGCCCGAGCCGGGACAGGGGCTACGAGCAGTACTTC. This sequence joins TRBV6-5 and TRBJ2-7, with 10 nucleotides matching TRBD1. Looked up from germline, CDR1 is MNHEY and CDR2 is SVGAGI. Trimming cost V 8 bases and J 3 bases; bases outside gene matches: 7. This CDR3 spans 14 amino acids.

The CDR3 DNA is TGTGCCAGCAGCTTAGGGGGGACAGGGGGCGTCCCCTACGAGCAGTACTTC. Translating gives CASSLGGTGGVPYEQYF. V usage is TRBV7-9 and J usage is TRBJ2-7; 12 positions agree with TRBD1. The J segment lost 2 bases and the V segment lost 1 base, leaving 6 bases of the junction unmatched. Germline CDR1 SEHNR, CDR2 FQNEAQ (reference sequence). The CDR3 sequence is 17 residues long.

This clone occurred a few times. The chain joins TRBV28 to TRBJ1-1; D unclear. The V gene lost 1 base and the J gene lost 1 base, with 7 bases spanning the gap. The CDR3 loop spans 14 amino acids. CDR1 MDHEN and CDR2 SYDVKM come from the germline V gene. The CDR3 coding sequence is TGTGCCAGCAGTTTATACTCACGGAACACTGAAGCTTTCTTT. Translation gives CASSLYSRNTEAFF.

The chain has TRBV6-6 and TRBJ1-1, with D uncertain. Deletions cut 2 bases from V and 5 bases from J, with 18 bases between. Germline CDR1 and CDR2: MNHNY and SVGAGI (reference sequence). The CDR3 contains 16 residues. CDR3 in DNA: TGTGCCAGCAGTTACCCCCCGGGGAGCCCGAGGACTGAAGCTTTCTTT. Its translation is CASSYPPGSPRTEAFF.

This chain links TRBV24-1 with TRBJ1-1; D is unresolved. The CDR3 runs 13 residues. From germline, CDR1 is KGHDR and CDR2 SFDVKD. Trimming removed 1 base at V and 3 bases at J, with 5 bases between. CDR3 region: CATSDFPYTEAFF. In nucleotides, the CDR3 is TGTGCCACCAGTGATTTCCCTTACACTGAAGCTTTCTTT.

The rearrangement uses TRBV4-3 and TRBJ1-3; 7 nucleotides match TRBD1. Germline trimming cut 1 base from V and 0 bases from J; bases unmatched to any gene: 3. There are 16 residues in the CDR3. Germline V gene sequence: CDR1 LGHNA, CDR2 YSLEER. CDR3 nucleotide sequence: TGCGCCAGCAGCCAAGGGGGGACAGTCTCTGGAAACACCATATATTTT. Translated, it gives CASSQGGTVSGNTIYF.

This rearrangement joins TRBV3-1 (or the pseudogene TRBV3-2) to TRBJ2-2, with D maybe TRBD2 (6 bases). This CDR3 contains 15 residues. CDR1 and CDR2 from the germline V gene are LGHDT and YNNKEL (reference sequence). Trimming took 6 bases from V and 2 from J, leaving 13 bases between them. CDR3 region: CASSGGSGNTGELFF. CDR3 DNA: TGTGCCAGCAGTGGGGGGAGCGGAAACACCGGGGAGCTGTTTTTT.

As concerns this clone: An end of the junction differs from the germline gene, which may be a read error. V usage is TRBV20-1 and J usage is TRBJ1-2; D gene uncertain. Looked up from germline, CDR1 is DFQATT and CDR2 is SNEGSKA (reference sequence). This CDR3 has 11 amino acids. In nucleotides, the CDR3 is TGCAGTGCTGCCCGGACCCCCGTGAGGGCCTTC. The encoded protein is CSAARTPVRAF.

The chain recombines TRBV2 with TRBJ2-3; D might be TRBD2 (5 bases). CDR1 and CDR2 (germline): SNHLY, FYNNEI. V was trimmed by 6 bases and J by 5 bases, leaving 12 bases between them. The CDR3 extends over 13 amino acids. As DNA, the CDR3 is TGTGCCAGCAGGGACGCCGGGAAAGATACGCAGTATTTT. Translation gives CASRDAGKDTQYF.

This clone was detected only once. The chain joins TRBV19 to TRBJ1-3, with D unresolved. Looked up from germline, CDR1 is LNHDA and CDR2 is SQIVND (reference sequence). The CDR3 runs to 15 residues. The ends were cut back, 6 bases at V and 0 bases at J, with 12 bases in the middle. The CDR3 loop is CASSRKEVSGNTIYF. The CDR3, as DNA: TGTGCCAGTAGCCGAAAAGAGGTCTCTGGAAACACCATATATTTT.

The rearrangement joins TRBV11-3 to TRBJ1-1; D is unclear. CDR1 SGHNT and CDR2 YENEEA come from the germline V gene. The V gene lost 5 bases and the J gene lost 2 bases, with 18 bases spanning the gap. The CDR3 loop spans 16 amino acids. The CDR3 spells CASSPGRARGNTEAFF. The DNA for the CDR3 is TGTGCCAGCAGCCCTGGGAGGGCGCGGGGTAACACTGAAGCTTTCTTT. The complete variable domain, with remaining parts taken from reference TRBV11-3 and TRBJ1-1, reads EAGVVQSPRYKIIEKKQPVAFWCNPISGHNTLYWYLQNLGQGPELLIRYENEEAVDDSQLPKDRFSAERLKGVDSTLKIQPAELGDSAVYLCASSPGRARGNTEAFFGQGTRLTVV.

J is TRBJ2-3 and V is TRBV7-2, with 9 bases aligning to TRBD2. The V gene's germline CDR1 is SGHTA and CDR2 FQGNSA. The ends lost 5 bases at V and 5 bases at J; junction bases unmatched: 11. The CDR3 runs 16 residues. CDR3 region: CASSPRWGGRVDTQYF. As DNA, the CDR3 is TGTGCCAGCAGCCCGCGGTGGGGCGGGAGGGTAGATACGCAGTATTTT.

The chain is built from TRBV27 and TRBJ2-2; tentatively, D is TRBD1 (6 bases). The V gene's germline CDR1 is MNHEY and CDR2 SMNVEV (reference sequence). Trimming stripped 6 bases from V and 0 bases from J, with 14 bases between. The CDR3 totals 16 residues. This CDR3 reads CASSGRGGANTGELFF. In DNA, the CDR3 is TGTGCCAGCAGCGGGCGAGGGGGAGCGAACACCGGGGAGCTGTTTTTT.

V gene TRBV18 combines with J gene TRBJ2-5; D is perhaps TRBD2 (5 bases). CDR1 KGHSH and CDR2 LQKENI come from the germline V gene. This CDR3 spans 15 amino acids. Trimming left V 1 base short and J 1 base short, with 10 bases between. The CDR3 coding sequence is TGTGCCAGCTCACCACAGATGCGGGTCCAAGAGACCCAGTACTTC. Encoded protein: CASSPQMRVQETQYF.

The CDR3 nucleotides are TGTGCCTGGAGTGGAGGGGGAGGGCCCGGGGAGCTGTTTTTT. This gives the protein CAWSGGGGPGELFF. This chain joins TRBV30 and TRBJ2-2; maybe TRBD2 (7 bases). Trimming shortened V by 1 base and J by 6 bases, and 12 bases separated the two germline ends. The CDR3 spans 14 residues. CDR1 and CDR2 (germline): GTSNPN, SVGIG (reference sequence).

The rearrangement uses TRBV10-3 and TRBJ2-6; the D gene is possibly TRBD2 (5 bases). The germline V gene encodes CDR1 ENHRY and CDR2 SYGVKD. The CDR3 is made up of 15 amino acids. Trimming removed 10 bases at V and 1 base at J, with 14 bases between. CDR3 residues: CATRTGSSGANVLTF. CDR3 coding DNA: TGTGCCACCCGTACGGGAAGTTCTGGGGCCAACGTCCTGACTTTC.

This clone is a singleton in its sample. This rearrangement joins TRBV28 to TRBJ2-5, with D uncertain. Germline V gene lookup returns CDR1 MDHEN and CDR2 SYDVKM. Trimming stripped 5 bases from V and 1 base from J, with 11 bases between. The CDR3 sequence is 14 residues long. CDR3 coding DNA: TGTGCCAGCAGTGAAGGAGACCCCCAAGAGACCCAGTACTTC. Translation: CASSEGDPQETQYF.

The V and J genes are TRBV5-1 and TRBJ1-1; D perhaps matches TRBD1 (6 bases). Germline CDR1 reads SGHRS; CDR2 reads YFSETQ. The V end was cut by 6 bases, the J end by 8 bases, with 20 bases between. The CDR3 is made up of 14 amino acids. The CDR3 nucleotides are TGCGCCAGCACTCTACAGGGAGGGTGGGAAGAAGCTTTCTTT. It codes for CASTLQGGWEEAFF.

V gene TRBV14 combines with J gene TRBJ2-1, with a possible D match to TRBD2 (6 bases). Trimming removed 4 bases from V and 2 bases from J, with 12 bases in between. CDR3 length equals 15 residues. CDR1 and CDR2 (germline): SGHDN, FVKESK. The CDR3 region is CASSPGVAAYNEQFF. CDR3 coding DNA: TGTGCCAGCAGCCCCGGGGTAGCGGCCTACAATGAGCAGTTCTTC.

The rearrangement joins TRBV7-2 to TRBJ2-3; D remains ambiguous. V was shortened by 5 bases and J by 3 bases, with 9 bases between the two germline ends. Germline V gene data show CDR1 as SGHTA and CDR2 as FQGNSA. The CDR3 has 13 residues. The CDR3 coding sequence is TGTGCCAGCAGCCGGCTAGGAACAGATACGCAGTATTTT. This sequence encodes CASSRLGTDTQYF.

The chain combines TRBV7-3 with TRBJ2-2; D remains ambiguous. The germline V gene encodes CDR1 SGHTA and CDR2 FQGTGA. V dropped 5 bases and J dropped 4 bases, with 8 bases sitting between them. The CDR3 extends over 13 amino acids. This chain's CDR3 is CASSTSPTGELFF. CDR3 nucleotide sequence: TGTGCCAGCAGCACTTCCCCCACCGGGGAGCTGTTTTTT.

This clone appeared once. J is TRBJ1-1 and V is TRBV9; a weak D match, TRBD1 (5 bases). The CDR3 spans 14 residues. Germline CDR1 and CDR2: SGDLS and YYNGEE. V lost 0 bases and J lost 6, with 12 bases in between. DNA of the CDR3: TGTGCCAGCAGCGTAGCTCAGGGTTTCGCTGAAGCTTTCTTT. Its protein is CASSVAQGFAEAFF.